This T cell receptor (beta chain) was recovered during a study of cytomegalovirus exposure and HLA in healthy donors. Study-wide background: HLA-typed donors were the source of about 85 million unique TCRs, which an early data release held. Study outcomes and limitations: Highest at DRB1 and lowest at HLA-C, TCR association rates differed among HLA loci in a later analysis.

In nominal health when sampled, donors likely had unrecorded immune exposures nonetheless. The CDR3 totals 15 residues. V gave up 4 bases and J gave up 0 bases; unmatched junction bases: 4. Per germline, CDR1 SGHRS and CDR2 YFSETQ. It was with 60 Vbeta and 13 Jbeta primers that the PCR ran. Assay: immunoSEQ multiplex PCR; the TCRdb copy retains only in-frame clones and omits some. The repertoire has roughly 110,000 clones, about two thirds of them found once; the top ten carry approximately 0.8%. About this clone itself: As yet, its antigen is unknown.

Specimen: PBMCs. The sequence was collected from a boy under 18 in good health and CMV-seronegative. V usage is TRBV5-1 and J usage is TRBJ2-3, with 8 bases that match TRBD1. CDR3 sequence: CASSRQGPSTDTQYF. Here the CDR3 DNA reads TGCGCCAGCAGCAGACAGGGGCCTAGCACAGATACGCAGTATTTT.